A single sample is the source of the 20 T cell receptor beta chains below, sequenced in a study of cytomegalovirus exposure and HLA in healthy donors. The primer mix had 60 Vbeta and 13 Jbeta primers. Clones were sequenced by immunoSEQ multiplex PCR, and TCRdb holds only the in-frame ones, with some missing. The data show roughly 150,000 clones, about 85% seen once. Input material: PBMCs. Receptor source: a young man in good health and CMV-seropositive.

In this sample, this clone turned up once. This chain joins TRBV19 and TRBJ1-3; 9 positions match TRBD1. Trimming removed 5 bases from V and 1 base from J; junction bases left unmatched: 6. Germline lookup yields CDR1 LNHDA and CDR2 SQIVND (reference sequence). The CDR3 extends over 16 amino acids. The CDR3 region is CASSSGQGRSGNTIYF. CDR3 in DNA: TGTGCCAGTAGTTCGGGACAGGGAAGGTCTGGAAACACCATATATTTT.

Written as DNA, the CDR3 is TGTGCCAGCAGCTTGGCCGGCAGTTCCCCTCAGGGAGGATTCGGAAACACCATATATTTT. This encodes CASSLAGSSPQGGFGNTIYF. V and J are TRBV5-4 and TRBJ1-3, with D possibly TRBD1 on 5 matching bases. The length of the CDR3 is 20 residues. Germline assignment: CDR1 SGHNT and CDR2 YYREEE (reference sequence). Trimming cost V 0 bases and J 4 bases, with 26 bases left between them.

This clone showed up just once. This rearrangement joins TRBV11-2 to TRBJ2-2, with D possibly TRBD1 on 5 matching bases. The CDR3 runs 15 residues. CDR1 and CDR2 from the germline V gene are SGHAT and FQNNGV. Trimming cost V 3 bases and J 7 bases, with 15 bases left between them. The CDR3 nucleotides read TGTGCCAGCAGCTTCTCCTCAGGGCCGGGCGGGGAGCTGTTTTTT. It specifies CASSFSSGPGGELFF.

V and J are TRBV5-1 and TRBJ2-7; D ambiguous. The CDR3 contains 14 residues. Germline values: CDR1 SGHRS, CDR2 YFSETQ. V was shortened by 1 base and J by 2 bases, with 10 bases between the two germline ends. The CDR3 sequence is CASSLSERPYEQYF. The DNA of the CDR3 is TGCGCCAGCAGCTTGAGCGAGAGGCCCTACGAGCAGTACTTC.

This clone occurred a few times. The CDR3 bases are TGTGCCAGCAGCTTAGAAGGACTAGTCAGCGATGAGCAGTTCTTC. It codes for CASSLEGLVSDEQFF. This chain joins TRBV7-2 and TRBJ2-1, with TRBD2 matching over 7 bases. Per germline, CDR1 SGHTA and CDR2 FQGNSA. The CDR3 extends over 15 amino acids. After removal of 1 base from V and 8 bases from J, the junction contained 8 bases not matched to a gene.

The chain carries TRBV4-2 and TRBJ2-1; D possibly corresponds to TRBD2 (6 bases). The CDR3 totals 12 residues. Per the germline V gene, CDR1 is LGHNA and CDR2 is YNFKEQ. V lost 6 bases and J lost 6, with 9 bases in between. CDR3: CASSGGFNEQFF. DNA for the CDR3: TGTGCCAGCAGTGGGGGGTTCAATGAGCAGTTCTTC.

Note on this clone: Other DNA sequences in this sample translate to the same CDR3. V usage is TRBV19 and J usage is TRBJ1-5; 10 bases agree with TRBD1. Germline lookup yields CDR1 LNHDA and CDR2 SQIVND (reference sequence). V lost 1 base to trimming and J lost 4 bases; unmatched junction nucleotides: 1. This CDR3 is 15 amino acids long. The CDR3 DNA follows: TGTGCCAGTAGTATAGGGGACAGGGGTAATCAGCCCCAGCATTTT. It codes for CASSIGDRGNQPQHF.

The rearrangement joins TRBV5-1 to TRBJ2-3; 7 bases agree with TRBD2. Germline V lookup: CDR1 SGHRS, CDR2 YFSETQ. The CDR3 runs to 16 residues. The V and J ends lost 1 base and 2 bases, in that order; junction bases with no gene match: 7. The CDR3 DNA sequence: TGCGCCAGCAGCTTGAACGGGGGGTTTCCCACAGATACGCAGTATTTT. Its protein is CASSLNGGFPTDTQYF. The full variable domain, with the rest looked up from reference TRBV5-1 and TRBJ2-3, is KAGVTQTPRYLIKTRGQQVTLSCSPISGHRSVSWYQQTPGQGLQFLFEYFSETQRNKGNFPGRFSGRQFSNSRSEMNVSTLELGDSALYLCASSLNGGFPTDTQYFGPGTRLTVL.

The chain couples TRBV7-9 to TRBJ1-5; D uncertain. V was clipped by 4 bases and J by 0 bases, with 7 bases between them. Per germline, CDR1 SEHNR and CDR2 FQNEAQ (reference sequence). The CDR3 loop spans 14 amino acids. The CDR3 bases are TGTGCCAGCAGCTCGGGAGGTAGCAATCAGCCCCAGCATTTT. Translated, it gives CASSSGGSNQPQHF.

The rearrangement uses TRBV10-1 and TRBJ2-7; possibly TRBD1 for D (7 bases). Germline lookup yields CDR1 WNHNN and CDR2 SYGVQD (reference sequence). The ends were cut back, 4 bases at V and 5 bases at J, with 27 bases in the middle. The CDR3 spans 18 residues. In DNA form, the CDR3 reads TGCGCCAGCAGTGGCCGAAAAGGCGGAGGGGGCCCCGGGGACGAGCAGTACGTC. Its protein is CASSGRKGGGGPGDEQYV.

The chain recombines TRBV18 with TRBJ2-5, with a tentative D call TRBD1 (6 bases). With the DNA end fitting TRBJ2-7 better, the J assignment may be wrong. Germline V gene data show CDR1 as KGHSH and CDR2 as LQKENI. The CDR3 is made up of 15 amino acids. For the CDR3, the DNA is TGTGCCAGCTCACCACGGTTGGACAGAACTTACGAGCAGTACTTC. Amino acid sequence: CASSPRLDRTYEQYF.

The chain carries TRBV11-3 and TRBJ2-7; D remains ambiguous. In germline, CDR1 is SGHNT, CDR2 YENEEA. This CDR3 is 13 amino acids long. V was cut by 1 base and J by 4 bases, with 8 bases left in between. The CDR3 here is CASSLGVRYEQYV. In DNA, the CDR3 is TGTGCCAGCAGCTTAGGGGTGAGGTACGAGCAGTACGTC.

CDR3 DNA sequence: TGTGCCAGCAGCAGCTGGGCTACCAACCAAGAGACCCAGTACTTC. Its protein is CASSSWATNQETQYF. This chain connects TRBV7-9 to TRBJ2-5; no reliable D call. Germline CDR1 reads SEHNR; CDR2 reads FQNEAQ (reference sequence). The V end lost 5 bases, the J end lost 0 bases, and 13 bases lay between the germline ends. CDR3 size: 15 residues.

This chain links TRBV5-1 with TRBJ2-3, with 9 bases matching TRBD2. In germline, CDR1 is SGHRS, CDR2 YFSETQ. J lost 3 bases, V lost 1 base, and 9 bases had no gene match. The CDR3 loop spans 17 amino acids. The CDR3 is CASSLTIAGVFTDTQYF. The CDR3 DNA reads as TGCGCCAGCAGCTTGACCATAGCGGGAGTATTTACAGATACGCAGTATTTT.

V is TRBV5-1 and J is TRBJ2-2; the D gene is possibly TRBD1 (6 bases). V was shortened by 2 bases and J by 6 bases, with 11 bases between the two germline ends. Per the germline V gene, CDR1 is SGHRS and CDR2 is YFSETQ. CDR3 length equals 14 residues. As DNA, the CDR3 is TGCGCCAGCAGCTTCCCGACAGGCTCCGGGGAGCTGTTTTTT. The encoded protein is CASSFPTGSGELFF.

The V gene is TRBV27, the J gene TRBJ1-2; D gene uncertain. The V gene's germline CDR1 is MNHEY and CDR2 SMNVEV (reference sequence). The CDR3 covers 17 residues. Trimming took off 0 bases at V and 4 bases at J, with 18 bases between the two ends. CDR3 bases: TGTGCCAGCAGTTTATCGACCCCCTCGGGTCTCAGCTATGGCTACACCTTC. It encodes CASSLSTPSGLSYGYTF.

The V gene is TRBV21-1, the J gene TRBJ1-1. TRBV21-1 is a listed pseudogene. This CDR3 has 15 residues. DNA for the CDR3: TGTGCCAGCAGCACCGAATGGGAGGTGAACACTGAAGCTTTCTTT. This translates into CASSTEWEVNTEAFF.

On this clone: At one boundary the junction diverges from the germline segment, which might be a read error. The chain employs TRBV7-9 and TRBJ2-3, with a weak D call TRBD2 (6 bases). The CDR3 covers 17 residues. Per the germline V gene, CDR1 is SEHNR and CDR2 is FQNEAQ (reference sequence). The CDR3 DNA sequence: TGTTCCAGCAGCTTAGGCCCTTGGGGGGAGGAGGAAGATACGCAGTATTTT. It encodes CSSSLGPWGEEEDTQYF.

This chain joins TRBV11-3 and TRBJ2-5; 7 nucleotides align to TRBD1. Germline-derived CDR1 and CDR2 are SGHNT and YENEEA. This CDR3 spans 13 amino acids. The trim removed 5 bases at V and 3 bases at J, leaving 3 bases unmatched. CDR3 coding DNA: TGTGCCAGCAGCAACGGACAGGAAGAGACCCAGTACTTC. Amino acid sequence: CASSNGQEETQYF.

V usage is TRBV11-2 and J usage is TRBJ2-3; D is undetermined. V lost 1 base to trimming and J lost 9 bases, with 8 bases between them. This CDR3 has 12 residues. Germline CDR1 SGHAT, CDR2 FQNNGV. The CDR3 is CASSLVERTQYF. In DNA form, the CDR3 reads TGTGCCAGCAGCTTAGTAGAGAGGACGCAGTATTTT.